This T cell receptor (beta chain) originates from a study of shared clonotypes between healthy human individuals. Overall study results and limits: Donor clonotype sharing was expected to depend on sequencing depth. Shared clonotypes across all four donors exceeded non-shared ones in generation probability. With a handful of donors compared, roughly 5% of naive CD4 clonotypes were shared.

V was trimmed by 6 bases and J by 6 bases, leaving 14 bases between them. This CDR3 has 13 residues. Germline V gene lookup returns CDR1 LNHNV and CDR2 YYDKDF (reference sequence). Concerning this clone itself: What it recognizes is unknown.

CD45RO-negative, CCR7-selected cells formed the naive CD8 fraction, which excluded terminally differentiated effector memory CD45RA+ cells. The assay was immunoSEQ multiplex PCR, and TCRdb's table has in-frame clones only and misses some. The sample includes around 2.1 million clones, 90% to 95% seen only once; the top ten take under 2%. The chain is built from TRBV15 and TRBJ1-1; D gene uncertain. The clonotype was recovered from a man in his late teens or twenties in good health. Some clones in this sample may be carry-over from other donors' samples. Material: naive CD8+ T cells from PBMCs. The CDR3 sequence is CATRRPELAEAFF. As DNA, the CDR3 is TGTGCCACCAGAAGACCAGAGTTGGCTGAAGCTTTCTTT.